The source of this T cell receptor beta chain is a study of shared clonotypes between healthy human individuals. The study's findings and limits: Memory subsets generally showed lower estimated richness than naive subsets.

The V and J ends lost 3 bases and 6 bases respectively, with 7 bases between them. Germline V gene sequence: CDR1 SGDLS, CDR2 YYNGEE. This CDR3 region has 12 residues. Approximately 210 ng DNA, about 28,000 T cell genomes, went into each sorted-subset replicate PCR. Sequencing was performed with immunoSEQ multiplex PCR; in TCRdb, only in-frame clones are kept and a portion is missing. Of about 2.1 million clones listed, about 94% are singletons. Remarks on this clone: The antigen is not known.

Positive CCR7 selection of CD45RO-negative cells yielded the naive CD8 cells, and terminally differentiated effector memory CD45RA+ cells were excluded. Sequenced input: naive CD8+ T cells from PBMCs. The V and J genes are TRBV9 and TRBJ2-1; D gene uncertain. The receptor's source is a man aged 18 to 29 in good health. Some clones in this sample may be carry-over from other donors' samples. The DNA for the CDR3 is TGTGCCAGCAGCGGAGTGACCAATGAGCAGTTCTTC. Translation gives CASSGVTNEQFF.